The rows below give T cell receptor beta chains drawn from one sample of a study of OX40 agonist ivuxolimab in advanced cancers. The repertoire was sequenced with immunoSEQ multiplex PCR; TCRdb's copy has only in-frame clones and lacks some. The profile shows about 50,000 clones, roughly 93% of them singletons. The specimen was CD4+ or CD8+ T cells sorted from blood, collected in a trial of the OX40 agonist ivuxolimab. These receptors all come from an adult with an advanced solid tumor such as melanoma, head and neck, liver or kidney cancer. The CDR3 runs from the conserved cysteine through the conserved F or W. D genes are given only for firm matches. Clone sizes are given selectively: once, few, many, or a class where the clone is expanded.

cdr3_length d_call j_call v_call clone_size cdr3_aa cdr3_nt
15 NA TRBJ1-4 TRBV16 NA CASSTEDMPDEKLFF TGTGCCAGCAGCACTGAGGATATGCCTGATGAAAAACTGTTTTTT
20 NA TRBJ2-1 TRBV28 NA CASRVSDRQLGGAGYNEQFF TGTGCCAGCAGGGTATCGGACAGGCAGTTAGGGGGAGCGGGCTACAATGAGCAGTTCTTC
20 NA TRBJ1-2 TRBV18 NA CASSPPTPRFTGDANYGYTF TGTGCCAGCTCACCACCGACACCACGATTTACAGGTGACGCTAACTATGGCTACACCTTC
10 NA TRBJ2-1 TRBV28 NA CASSYNEQFF TGTGCCAGCAGTTATAATGAGCAGTTCTTC
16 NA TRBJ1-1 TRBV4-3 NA CASSQGFGRAGTEAFF TGCGCCAGCAGCCAAGGGTTTGGCAGGGCCGGCACTGAAGCTTTCTTT
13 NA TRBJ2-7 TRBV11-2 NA CASRVKGAGIQYF TGTGCCAGCAGGGTTAAGGGTGCAGGGATCCAGTACTTC
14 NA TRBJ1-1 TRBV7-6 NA CASSPDRLNTEAFF TGTGCCAGCAGCCCTGACAGGTTGAACACTGAAGCTTTCTTT
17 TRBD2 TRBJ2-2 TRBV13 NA CASSPIRTSGSGGELFF TGTGCCAGCAGCCCAATCCGGACTAGCGGGAGCGGCGGGGAGCTGTTTTTT
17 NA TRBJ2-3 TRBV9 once CASSVEGGAPFGDTQYF TGTGCCAGCAGCGTAGAAGGGGGGGCCCCGTTTGGAGATACGCAGTATTTT
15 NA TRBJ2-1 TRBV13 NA CASSLPGDNYNEQFF TGTGCCAGCAGCTTACCAGGGGACAACTACAATGAGCAGTTCTTC
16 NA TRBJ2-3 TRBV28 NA CASSLLPVLSTDTQYF TGTGCCAGCAGTTTATTGCCAGTTCTTAGCACAGATACGCAGTATTTT
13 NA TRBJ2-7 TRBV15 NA CATSNSRGGEQYF TGTGCCACCAGCAATTCGCGAGGGGGCGAGCAGTACTTC